Listed below are T cell receptor beta chains from one sample, sequenced in a study of cytomegalovirus exposure and HLA in healthy donors. TCRdb's table, derived via immunoSEQ multiplex PCR, lists solely in-frame clones and lacks some. The profile shows 150,000 to 200,000 clones, roughly 82% of them singletons. The sequencing sample was made of PBMCs. The source of these receptors is a man younger than 35 in good health and CMV-seropositive. CDR3s include the opening cysteine and the closing phenylalanine or tryptophan. D genes are given only for firm matches. Clone size is stated in some rows and not others, as once, few, many or a class when expanded.

d_gene	abundance	v_gene	len	j_gene	CDR3aa	CDR3nt
.	.	TRBV2	11	TRBJ2-2	CASRGAGELFF	TGTGCCAGCAGGGGGGCTGGGGAGCTGTTTTTT
.	once	TRBV9	15	TRBJ2-1	CASSPRGWEVHEQFF	TGTGCCAGCAGCCCGCGAGGCTGGGAGGTTCACGAGCAGTTCTTC
.	.	TRBV4-3	17	TRBJ2-2	CASSQVGRGRNTGELFF	TGCGCCAGCAGCCAGGTCGGAAGAGGGAGGAACACCGGGGAGCTGTTTTTT
.	.	TRBV11-2	13	TRBJ2-7	CASSLGPNYEQYF	TGTGCCAGCAGCTTGGGGCCAAACTACGAGCAGTACTTC
TRBD2	once	TRBV4-3	17	TRBJ2-3	CASSRALAGDVADTQYF	TGCGCCAGCAGCCGGGCCCTAGCGGGAGATGTGGCAGATACGCAGTATTTT
TRBD2	.	TRBV13	15	TRBJ2-7	CASSSSSGRSYEQYF	TGTGCCAGCAGCTCCTCTAGCGGGAGATCCTACGAGCAGTACTTC
TRBD1	.	TRBV29-1	15	TRBJ2-5	CSVEEEAGGRETQYF	TGCAGCGTTGAAGAGGAGGCAGGGGGCCGGGAGACCCAGTACTTC
TRBD2	.	TRBV6-5	15	TRBJ2-5	CASKWGGSHYGTQYF	TGTGCCAGCAAATGGGGAGGGAGCCACTATGGGACCCAGTACTTC
TRBD2	.	TRBV5-4	20	TRBJ2-3	CASSPSALRIAGGPTDTQYF	TGTGCCAGCAGCCCCTCTGCGCTTAGGATAGCGGGAGGGCCAACAGATACGCAGTATTTT
TRBD2	.	TRBV6-4	13	TRBJ2-1	CASSDSLAGGQFF	TGTGCCAGCAGTGACTCCCTAGCGGGAGGACAGTTCTTC
.	.	TRBV7-3	13	TRBJ2-5	CASSPTGTETQYF	TGTGCCAGCAGCCCTACAGGGACCGAGACCCAGTACTTC
.	.	TRBV4-3	14	TRBJ2-5	CASSQDRGWETQYF	TGCGCCAGCAGCCAAGATAGAGGGTGGGAGACCCAGTACTTC